Shown below are 9 T cell receptor beta chains from a single sample sequenced in a study of OX40 agonist ivuxolimab in advanced cancers. The method was immunoSEQ multiplex PCR; TCRdb's version includes in-frame clones alone and lacks a portion of them. Found here are around 76,000 clones, about 94% of them singletons; the top ten hold 20%. The material sequenced was CD4+ or CD8+ T cells sorted from blood, taken in a trial of the OX40 agonist ivuxolimab. The source is an adult with an advanced solid tumor such as melanoma, head and neck, liver or kidney cancer.

The rearrangement uses TRBV4-1 and TRBJ1-1, with D possibly TRBD1 on 6 matching bases. The germline V and J ends were trimmed by 1 base and 3 bases, with 12 bases remaining between them. Germline CDR1 MGHRA, CDR2 YSYEKL. The CDR3 length is 15 residues. The CDR3 here is CASSQVGGRDTEAFF. The DNA of the CDR3 is TGCGCCAGCAGCCAAGTGGGGGGGCGGGACACTGAAGCTTTCTTT.

The chain has TRBV5-3 and TRBJ1-5; D may be TRBD1 (5 bases). TRBV5-3 is treated as an ORF (open reading frame) with a function not yet certain. The germline V and J ends were trimmed by 4 bases and 5 bases, with 10 bases remaining between them. The CDR3 spans 13 residues. The CDR3 DNA reads as TGTGCCAGAAGCCCCAGGGTCGATCAGCCCCAGCATTTT. Its translation: CARSPRVDQPQHF.

The J gene is TRBJ1-2, the V gene TRBV12-5; weak D call: TRBD1 (5 bases). Germline V gives CDR1 LGHNT, CDR2 FRNRAP. This CDR3 spans 16 amino acids. The V gene lost 0 bases and the J gene lost 4 bases, with 15 bases spanning the gap. The CDR3, as DNA: TGTGCTAGTGGTTTGGTCCTGGGGCGCACAATCTATGGCTACACCTTC. Amino acids: CASGLVLGRTIYGYTF.

V and J are TRBV7-6 and TRBJ2-3, with 7 bases aligning to TRBD1. This CDR3 has 15 residues. The V and J ends lost 3 bases and 6 bases, in that order; junction bases with no gene match: 9. Germline assignment: CDR1 SGHVS and CDR2 FNYEAQ. CDR3 amino acids: CASSFRPTGEDTQYF. CDR3 DNA: TGTGCCAGCAGCTTTAGGCCTACAGGGGAGGATACGCAGTATTTT.

The chain is built from TRBV9 and TRBJ1-2; a possible D gene is TRBD1 (5 bases). The CDR3 length is 13 residues. Trimming cost V 2 bases and J 3 bases, with 8 bases left between them. Germline V lookup: CDR1 SGDLS, CDR2 YYNGEE. CDR3 DNA: TGTGCCAGCAGCGTTCGGGGGTACTATGGCTACACCTTC. It encodes CASSVRGYYGYTF.

On this clone: Within the sample, other DNA sequences also encode this same CDR3. The V call is TRBV9, the J call TRBJ1-1; D gene unclear. The CDR3 is 15 amino acids. Trimming left V 0 bases short and J 0 bases short, with 9 bases between. The germline gives CDR1 SGDLS, CDR2 YYNGEE. CDR3 in amino acids: CASSVAGQMNTEAFF. The CDR3 DNA sequence: TGTGCCAGCAGCGTAGCCGGCCAGATGAACACTGAAGCTTTCTTT.

The CDR3 region is CASSLVIGTGDGYTF. Written as DNA, the CDR3 is TGTGCCAGCAGCTTAGTGATCGGGACAGGGGACGGCTACACCTTC. The genes are TRBV11-2 and TRBJ1-2, with 10 bases fitting TRBD1. The CDR3 consists of 15 residues. V dropped 1 base and J dropped 8; count of bases not matched to a gene: 7. Looked up from germline, CDR1 is SGHAT and CDR2 is FQNNGV. Drawing the rest from reference TRBV11-2 and TRBJ1-2, the complete variable domain is EAGVAQSPRYKIIEKRQSVAFWCNPISGHATLYWYQQILGQGPKLLIQFQNNGVVDDSQLPKDRFSAERLKGVDSTLKIQPAKLEDSAVYLCASSLVIGTGDGYTFGSGTRLTVV.

The gene calls are TRBV7-2 and TRBJ2-7; 7 nucleotides align to TRBD1. The CDR3 has 15 amino acids. CDR1 and CDR2 (germline): SGHTA, FQGNSA. The trim removed 1 base at V and 0 bases at J, leaving 3 bases unmatched. The CDR3 DNA reads TGTGCCAGCAGCTTAGAGACAGGGTTCTCCTACGAGCAGTACTTC. It encodes CASSLETGFSYEQYF.

The rearrangement joins TRBV2 to TRBJ2-7; tentative D call: TRBD1 (5 bases). Trimming removed 8 bases from V and 0 bases from J, with 11 bases in between. The CDR3 has 13 residues. In germline, CDR1 is SNHLY, CDR2 FYNNEI. The CDR3 DNA sequence: TGTGCCAGCTCACAGGAGAGCTCCTACGAGCAGTACTTC. The encoded protein is CASSQESSYEQYF.